This is a list of T cell receptor beta chains from one sample in a study of beta chain features in type 1 diabetes. Using immunoSEQ multiplex PCR, the repertoire was profiled, and TCRdb retains in-frame clones only, with some absent. The sample has about 200,000 clones, under 13% seen once. The sample taken for sequencing was central memory CD4+ T cells from blood. All receptors come from a man between 18 and 35 years old in good health. Both conserved end residues are part of each CDR3. D genes are given only for firm matches. Rows give clone size only sometimes, using once, few, many, or a class for an expanded clone.

clone size	J gene	V gene	D gene	CDR3 length	CDR3 protein	CDR3 DNA
few	TRBJ2-5	TRBV11-2	TRBD2	16	CASSPPGTSGLRTQYF	TGTGCCAGCAGCCCCCCCGGGACTAGCGGCTTAAGGACCCAGTACTTC
-	TRBJ2-7	TRBV6-1	-	14	CASSEGARTYEQYF	TGTGCCAGCAGTGAAGGGGCCCGGACCTACGAGCAGTACTTC
few	TRBJ2-6	TRBV5-1	-	16	CASSLALNSGANVLTF	TGCGCCAGCAGCTTGGCCCTCAACTCTGGGGCCAACGTCCTGACTTTC
-	TRBJ1-1	TRBV7-2	TRBD1	14	CASRRTGRDTEAFF	TGTGCCAGCAGGCGGACAGGGAGGGACACTGAAGCTTTCTTT
few	TRBJ2-4	TRBV15	-	19	CATSRERAGQLIAKNIQYF	TGTGCCACCAGCAGAGAAAGGGCGGGACAGCTAATAGCCAAAAACATTCAGTACTTC
few	TRBJ2-2	TRBV7-9	TRBD2	17	CASSFSWAGGRTGELFF	TGTGCCAGCAGCTTCTCCTGGGCGGGAGGACGTACCGGGGAGCTGTTTTTT
many	TRBJ2-7	TRBV5-6	TRBD2	15	CASSFFGGRAYEQYF	TGTGCCAGCAGCTTTTTTGGAGGGAGGGCCTACGAGCAGTACTTC
-	TRBJ2-7	TRBV28	TRBD1	16	CASSQILGQGRLEQYF	TGTGCCAGCAGCCAAATACTTGGACAGGGTAGGCTCGAGCAGTACTTC
few	TRBJ1-5	TRBV30	-	17	CAWSVSRGHSSIQPQHF	TGTGCCTGGAGTGTCAGCAGGGGCCACTCTTCCATCCAGCCCCAGCATTTT
few	TRBJ2-1	TRBV20-1	-	10	CSAKYNEQFF	TGCAGTGCCAAATACAATGAGCAGTTCTTC
-	TRBJ2-7	TRBV29-1	-	13	CSVSVAQRSEQYF	TGCAGCGTGTCTGTGGCCCAGAGGTCCGAGCAGTACTTC
few	TRBJ1-5	TRBV7-2	TRBD1	15	CASSLIQGVNQPQHF	TGTGCCAGCAGCTTAATACAGGGGGTCAATCAGCCCCAGCATTTT
few	TRBJ2-7	TRBV30	TRBD2	14	CAWTKSSGKYEQYF	TGTGCCTGGACCAAGTCTAGCGGCAAATACGAGCAGTACTTC
many	TRBJ2-5	TRBV5-6	-	13	CASTPPGRETQYF	TGTGCCAGCACCCCCCCCGGGCGGGAGACCCAGTACTTC
-	TRBJ1-5	TRBV2	TRBD1	15	CASSGEQGDYQPQHF	TGTGCCAGCAGTGGAGAACAGGGGGATTATCAGCCCCAGCATTTT
-	TRBJ2-3	TRBV28	-	10	CASSWTVQYF	TGTGCCAGCAGTTGGACGGTGCAGTATTTT
-	TRBJ2-2	TRBV29-1	TRBD2	15	CSAHAGTSATGELFF	TGCAGCGCACACGCCGGGACTAGCGCTACCGGGGAGCTGTTTTTT
-	TRBJ1-5	TRBV29-1	-	13	CSVKMAADQPQHF	TGCAGCGTTAAAATGGCGGCAGATCAGCCCCAGCATTTT
many	TRBJ1-5	TRBV4-1	-	15	CASSQGNKEPQPQHF	TGCGCCAGCAGCCAAGGGAATAAAGAACCTCAGCCCCAGCATTTT
many	TRBJ2-7	TRBV5-6	-	12	CASRRESYEQYF	TGTGCCAGCAGACGGGAGAGCTACGAGCAGTACTTC
many	TRBJ2-1	TRBV7-2	-	16	CASSLEWRSSYNEQFF	TGTGCCAGCAGCTTGGAGTGGAGGTCATCCTACAATGAGCAGTTCTTC
few	TRBJ2-7	TRBV11-1	TRBD1	14	CASSFNQGAYEQYF	TGTGCCAGCAGCTTTAACCAGGGGGCTTACGAGCAGTACTTC
once	TRBJ2-5	TRBV18	-	13	CASSPLPQETQYF	TGTGCCAGCTCACCACTTCCTCAAGAGACCCAGTACTTC
-	TRBJ2-7	TRBV27	-	13	CASSYQGNDEQYF	TGTGCCAGCAGTTATCAGGGAAATGACGAGCAGTACTTC
-	TRBJ2-7	TRBV7-2	TRBD2	15	CASSLSPSGVYEQYF	TGTGCCAGCAGCTTGTCCCCTAGCGGAGTGTACGAGCAGTACTTC
-	TRBJ2-3	TRBV15	-	13	CATSANGGDTQYF	TGTGCCACCAGCGCAAACGGGGGAGATACGCAGTATTTT
-	TRBJ2-7	TRBV28	-	14	CASSSSPPSYEQYF	TGTGCCAGCAGTTCCAGCCCTCCTTCCTACGAGCAGTACTTC
-	TRBJ2-1	TRBV7-9	-	15	CASSSGLSGYNEQFF	TGTGCCAGCAGCTCGGGACTCTCGGGGTACAATGAGCAGTTCTTC
few	TRBJ2-2	TRBV7-3	-	13	CASSLISTGELFF	TGTGCCAGCAGCTTAATTTCTACCGGGGAGCTGTTTTTT
-	TRBJ2-5	TRBV19	TRBD2	16	CASSERTSGYGETQYF	TGTGCCAGTAGTGAGAGGACTAGCGGGTACGGTGAGACCCAGTACTTC
-	TRBJ2-3	TRBV6-5	-	14	CASSYPGVADTQYF	TGTGCCAGCAGTTACCCTGGGGTGGCAGATACGCAGTATTTT